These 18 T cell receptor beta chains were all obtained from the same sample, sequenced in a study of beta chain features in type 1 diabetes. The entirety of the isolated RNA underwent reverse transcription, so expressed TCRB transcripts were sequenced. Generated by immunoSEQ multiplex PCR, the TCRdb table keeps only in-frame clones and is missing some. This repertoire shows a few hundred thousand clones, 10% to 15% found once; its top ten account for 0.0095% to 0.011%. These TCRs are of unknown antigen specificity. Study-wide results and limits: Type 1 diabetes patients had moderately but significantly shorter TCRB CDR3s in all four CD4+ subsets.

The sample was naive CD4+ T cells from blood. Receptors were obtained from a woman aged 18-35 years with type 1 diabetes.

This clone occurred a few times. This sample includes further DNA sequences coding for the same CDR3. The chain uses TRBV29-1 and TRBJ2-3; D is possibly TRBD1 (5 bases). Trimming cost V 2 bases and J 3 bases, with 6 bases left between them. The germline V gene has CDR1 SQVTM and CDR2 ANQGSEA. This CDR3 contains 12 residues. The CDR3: CSVERGTDTQYF. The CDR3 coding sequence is TGCAGCGTTGAAAGGGGAACAGATACGCAGTATTTT.

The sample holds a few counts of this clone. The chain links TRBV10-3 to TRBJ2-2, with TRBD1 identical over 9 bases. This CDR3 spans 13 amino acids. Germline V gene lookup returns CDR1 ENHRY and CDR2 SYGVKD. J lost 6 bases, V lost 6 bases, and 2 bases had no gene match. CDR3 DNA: TGTGCCATCAGCCGGGACAGGGCCGGGGAGCTGTTTTTT. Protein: CAISRDRAGELFF.

The CDR3 DNA reads TGTGCCATCAGTGAGACAATTAGCCAGGGTACAGATACGCAGTATTTT. This encodes CAISETISQGTDTQYF. The chain joins TRBV10-3 to TRBJ2-3; tentatively, D is TRBD1 (5 bases). CDR3 size: 16 residues. Between the trimmed V and J ends, which lost 2 bases and 3 bases, there was a span of 15 bases. Per the germline V gene, CDR1 is ENHRY and CDR2 is SYGVKD.

The DNA for the CDR3 is TGTGCCAGCAGTCCACCCACTGCCGGGAGGGATGAGCAGTTCTTC. Amino acids: CASSPPTAGRDEQFF. This rearrangement joins TRBV28 to TRBJ2-1; TRBD2 matches at 8 bases. After removal of 5 bases from V and 8 bases from J, the junction contained 11 bases not matched to a gene. The CDR3 runs to 15 residues. CDR1 is MDHEN and CDR2 is SYDVKM in the germline V gene.

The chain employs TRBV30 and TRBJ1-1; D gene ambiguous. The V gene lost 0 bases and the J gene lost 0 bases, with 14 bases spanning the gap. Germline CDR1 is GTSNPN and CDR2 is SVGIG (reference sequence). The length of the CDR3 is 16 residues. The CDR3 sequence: CAWSVRGFFLNTEAFF. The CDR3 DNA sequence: TGTGCCTGGAGTGTACGGGGATTCTTTTTGAACACTGAAGCTTTCTTT.

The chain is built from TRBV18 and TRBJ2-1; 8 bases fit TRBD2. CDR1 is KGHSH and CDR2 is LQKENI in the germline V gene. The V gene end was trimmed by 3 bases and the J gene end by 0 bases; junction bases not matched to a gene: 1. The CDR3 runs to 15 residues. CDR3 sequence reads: CASSPGTSSYNEQFF. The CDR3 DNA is TGTGCCAGCTCACCCGGGACTAGCTCCTACAATGAGCAGTTCTTC.

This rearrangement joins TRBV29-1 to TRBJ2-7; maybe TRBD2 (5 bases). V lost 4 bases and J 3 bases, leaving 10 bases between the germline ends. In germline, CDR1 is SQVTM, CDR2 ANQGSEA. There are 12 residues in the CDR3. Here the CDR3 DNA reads TGCAGCGTTGGAAATCGGGGCTACGAGCAGTACTTC. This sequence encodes CSVGNRGYEQYF.

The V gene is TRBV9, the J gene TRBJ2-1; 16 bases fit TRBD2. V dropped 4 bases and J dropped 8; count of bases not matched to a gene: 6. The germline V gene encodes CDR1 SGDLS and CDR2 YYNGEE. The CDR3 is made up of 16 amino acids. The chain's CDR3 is CASSLGTSGGAYEQFF. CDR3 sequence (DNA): TGTGCCAGCAGCCTGGGGACTAGCGGGGGGGCCTATGAGCAGTTCTTC.

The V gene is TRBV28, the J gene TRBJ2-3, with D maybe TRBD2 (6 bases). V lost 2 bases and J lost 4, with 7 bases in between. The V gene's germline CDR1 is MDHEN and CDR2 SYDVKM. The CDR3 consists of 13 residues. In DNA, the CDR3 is TGTGCCAGCAGTTTACCGGGGGCAGATACGCAGTATTTT. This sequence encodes CASSLPGADTQYF.

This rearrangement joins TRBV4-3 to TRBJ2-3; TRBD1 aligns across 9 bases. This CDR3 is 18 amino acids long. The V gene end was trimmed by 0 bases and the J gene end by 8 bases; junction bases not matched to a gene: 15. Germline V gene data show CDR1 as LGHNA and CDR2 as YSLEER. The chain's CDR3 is CASSQDFLQGASTGTQYF. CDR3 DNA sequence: TGCGCCAGCAGCCAAGATTTTTTACAGGGGGCTTCAACTGGTACGCAGTATTTT.

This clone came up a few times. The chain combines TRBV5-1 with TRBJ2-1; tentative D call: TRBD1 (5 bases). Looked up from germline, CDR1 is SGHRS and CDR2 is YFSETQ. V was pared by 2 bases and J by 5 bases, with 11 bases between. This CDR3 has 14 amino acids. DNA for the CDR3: TGCGCCAGCAGCTTCCAGACAGAAAACAATGAGCAGTTCTTC. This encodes CASSFQTENNEQFF.

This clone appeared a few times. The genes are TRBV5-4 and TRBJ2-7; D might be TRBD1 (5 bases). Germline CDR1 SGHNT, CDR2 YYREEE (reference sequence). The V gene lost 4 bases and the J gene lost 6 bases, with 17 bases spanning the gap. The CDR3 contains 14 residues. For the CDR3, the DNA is TGTGCCAGCAGCACTGACAGCTCAACTCGCGAGCAGTACTTC. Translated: CASSTDSSTREQYF.

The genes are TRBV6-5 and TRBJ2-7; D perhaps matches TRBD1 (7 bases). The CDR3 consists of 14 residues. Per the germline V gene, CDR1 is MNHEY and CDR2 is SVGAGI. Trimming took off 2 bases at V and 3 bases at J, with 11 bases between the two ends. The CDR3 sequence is CASSYAGQRYEQYF. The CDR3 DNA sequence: TGTGCCAGCAGTTACGCGGGACAGCGCTACGAGCAGTACTTC.

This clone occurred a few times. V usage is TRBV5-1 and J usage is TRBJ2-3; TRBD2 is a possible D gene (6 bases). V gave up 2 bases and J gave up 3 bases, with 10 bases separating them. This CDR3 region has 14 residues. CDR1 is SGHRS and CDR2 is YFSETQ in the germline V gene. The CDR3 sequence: CASSFEGGTDTQYF. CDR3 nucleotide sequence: TGCGCCAGCAGCTTCGAGGGAGGAACAGATACGCAGTATTTT.

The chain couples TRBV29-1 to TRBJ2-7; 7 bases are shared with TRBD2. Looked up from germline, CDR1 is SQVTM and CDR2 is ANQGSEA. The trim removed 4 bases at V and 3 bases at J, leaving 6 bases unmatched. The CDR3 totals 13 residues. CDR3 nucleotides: TGCAGCGTTGGTTCGGCGGGAGTCTACGAGCAGTACTTC. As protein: CSVGSAGVYEQYF.

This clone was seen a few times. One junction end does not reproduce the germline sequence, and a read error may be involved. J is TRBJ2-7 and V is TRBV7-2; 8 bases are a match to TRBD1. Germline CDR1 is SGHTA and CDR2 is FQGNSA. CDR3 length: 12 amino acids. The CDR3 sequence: CASSLRGQGSSF. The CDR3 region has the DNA TGTGCCAGCAGCTTACGAGGACAGGGTTCTTCCTTC.

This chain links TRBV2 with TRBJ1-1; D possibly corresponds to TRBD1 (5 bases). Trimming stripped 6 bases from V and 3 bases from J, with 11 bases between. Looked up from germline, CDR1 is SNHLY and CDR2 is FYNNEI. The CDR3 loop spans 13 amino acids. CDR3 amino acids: CASSPRVDTEAFF. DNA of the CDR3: TGTGCCAGCAGCCCCAGGGTGGACACTGAAGCTTTCTTT.

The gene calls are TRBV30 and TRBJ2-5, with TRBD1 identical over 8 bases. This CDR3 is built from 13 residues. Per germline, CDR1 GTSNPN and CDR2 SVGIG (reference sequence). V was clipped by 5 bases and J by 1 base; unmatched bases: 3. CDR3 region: CAWGQGGQETQYF. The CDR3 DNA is TGTGCCTGGGGACAGGGCGGCCAAGAGACCCAGTACTTC.